A selection of T cell receptor beta chains follows, all from one sample in a study of shared clonotypes between healthy human individuals. Profiled with immunoSEQ multiplex PCR; TCRdb holds only in-frame clones, not every one. The data hold 1,400,000 or so clones, with 97% to 99% observed a single time. Sequenced input: naive CD4+ T cells sorted from blood. The source of these receptors is a man aged 25-45 years in good health. Each CDR3 is given with its conserved first and last residue. Fields, in order: D gene, clone size, J gene, V gene, CDR3 DNA, CDR3 protein. The D gene is left open where the match is weak. Some rows have no size entry. The others give once, few or many, or a class for an expanded clone.

TRBD2 | NA | TRBJ2-7 | TRBV28 | TGTGCCAGCAGTTCCCGGACTAGCGGGCACTACGAGCAGTACTTC | CASSSRTSGHYEQYF
TRBD1 | NA | TRBJ2-7 | TRBV29-1 | TGCAGCGTCCTGACAGGGGGTTACGAGCAGTACTTC | CSVLTGGYEQYF
NA | NA | TRBJ2-7 | TRBV7-2 | TGTGCCAGCAGCCCCCGCGAGGGATCCTACGAGCAGTACTTC | CASSPREGSYEQYF
NA | once | TRBJ1-5 | TRBV18 | TGTGCCAGCTCACCGCAAAACTCCAGGACACACCATCAGCCCCAGCATTTT | CASSPQNSRTHHQPQHF
TRBD1 | NA | TRBJ1-2 | TRBV30 | TGTGCCTGGAGGGCAGGGGGGCTCTATGGCTACACCTTC | CAWRAGGLYGYTF
NA | NA | TRBJ2-1 | TRBV11-1 | TGTGCCAGCAGCTTAGGCAGGGCCTACAATGAGCAGTTCTTC | CASSLGRAYNEQFF
NA | NA | TRBJ1-2 | TRBV5-1 | TGCGCCAGCAGCTGGGGGCGCGACTATGGCTACACCTTC | CASSWGRDYGYTF
TRBD1 | NA | TRBJ1-4 | TRBV9 | TGTGCCAGCAGCGAGAGGACAGGGGGGCGTGAAAAACTGTTTTTT | CASSERTGGREKLFF
NA | NA | TRBJ2-7 | TRBV5-1 | TGCGCCAGCAGCCAAATAGGGGGGCCAGCCTACGAGCAGTACTTC | CASSQIGGPAYEQYF
NA | NA | TRBJ2-5 | TRBV30 | TGTGCCTGGACCACTTGGACATTCGGGGAGGTGACCCAGTACTTC | CAWTTWTFGEVTQYF
NA | NA | TRBJ2-7 | TRBV19 | TGTGCCAGTAGTACAGGTTTCAGCTCCTACGAGCAGTACTTC | CASSTGFSSYEQYF
TRBD1 | NA | TRBJ1-2 | TRBV5-1 | TGCGCCAGCACCAACTTGGACAGGGGAAACTATGGCTACACCTTC | CASTNLDRGNYGYTF
TRBD2 | NA | TRBJ2-1 | TRBV28 | TGTGCCAGCAGTTTCTTCGCGGGAGGCTACAATGAGCAGTTCTTC | CASSFFAGGYNEQFF
NA | NA | TRBJ1-1 | TRBV5-1 | TGCGCCAGCAGCCTTGATGTTCAGGGGATGAACACTGAAGCTTTCTTT | CASSLDVQGMNTEAFF
TRBD2 | NA | TRBJ2-7 | TRBV7-2 | TGTGCCAGCAACCAGAGACTAGCGGCCTACGAGCAGTACTTC | CASNQRLAAYEQYF
NA | NA | TRBJ2-1 | TRBV5-1 | TGCGCCAGCAGCTTGCAGGGGACAAATGAGCAGTTCTTC | CASSLQGTNEQFF
TRBD2 | once | TRBJ2-5 | TRBV6-5 | TGTGCCAGCAGTTACTTGGGACTAGCGGGAAAAGAGACCCAGTACTTC | CASSYLGLAGKETQYF
TRBD2 | NA | TRBJ2-1 | TRBV5-6 | TGTGCCAGCAGCCCTCTCGTGACTAGCGGGAGCCACGAGCAGTTCTTC | CASSPLVTSGSHEQFF
TRBD2 | NA | TRBJ2-7 | TRBV10-3 | TGTGCCACCAGCCTCGGGGGGTCCTCTTCCTACGAGCAGTACTTC | CATSLGGSSSYEQYF
NA | NA | TRBJ1-5 | TRBV4-3 | TGCGCCAGCAGCCATGACAGTACTAATCAGCCCCAGCATTTT | CASSHDSTNQPQHF
NA | NA | TRBJ1-1 | TRBV7-2 | TGTGCCAGCAGCTTAGTCACAGTGAACACTGAAGCTTTCTTT | CASSLVTVNTEAFF
TRBD2 | once | TRBJ2-7 | TRBV2 | TGTGCCAGCAGTGAAGAGGCGGGACTAGACTTC | CASSEEAGLDF
TRBD2 | NA | TRBJ2-2 | TRBV5-1 | TGCGCCAGCAGCTTTGGGCGGGCTAGCGGGAACACCGGGGAGCTGTTTTTT | CASSFGRASGNTGELFF
TRBD2 | NA | TRBJ2-4 | TRBV28 | TGTGCCAGCAGTTTAAGTAGCGGGAGGGCCGTTGCCAAAAACATTCAGTACTTC | CASSLSSGRAVAKNIQYF
NA | NA | TRBJ2-7 | TRBV7-2 | TGTGCCAGCAGCTTATCAGCCAGACCGGGCGGATCCTCCTACGAGCAGTACTTC | CASSLSARPGGSSYEQYF
TRBD2 | NA | TRBJ2-7 | TRBV28 | TGTGCCAGCGTCCAAGGGGGAGCGGGAGGATACGAGCAGTACTTC | CASVQGGAGGYEQYF
NA | NA | TRBJ2-1 | TRBV10-1 | TGCGCCAGCAATGTCCGGGACACGCACAATGAGCAGTTCTTC | CASNVRDTHNEQFF
NA | NA | TRBJ2-3 | TRBV25-1 | TGTGCCAGCAGTGAGAGGGGAGATACGCAGTATTTT | CASSERGDTQYF
TRBD1 | NA | TRBJ2-7 | TRBV11-2 | TGTGCCAGCAGCTATGACAGGGGCCCCTACGAGCAGTACTTC | CASSYDRGPYEQYF
TRBD1 | NA | TRBJ1-1 | TRBV5-6 | TGTGCCAGCAGCGTGCAAGCGGGACAGATGAACACTGAAGCTTTCTTT | CASSVQAGQMNTEAFF
TRBD1 | NA | TRBJ2-5 | TRBV29-1 | TGCAGCGCAAGGGACAGGGCAAAGGAGACCCAGTACTTC | CSARDRAKETQYF
NA | NA | TRBJ2-3 | TRBV18 | TGTGCCAGCTCCCCGAAGACCCTGAGGTCGGTCACAGATACGCAGTATTTT | CASSPKTLRSVTDTQYF
NA | NA | TRBJ2-5 | TRBV5-3 | TGTGCCAGAAGCACGACGGGTTGGGGGCAAGAGACCCAGTACTTC | CARSTTGWGQETQYF
TRBD1 | NA | TRBJ1-2 | TRBV7-2 | TGTGCCAGCAGCTCCCCGGGACAGGGGGCGGGTGGCTACACCTTC | CASSSPGQGAGGYTF
NA | NA | TRBJ2-3 | TRBV27 | TGTGCCAGCAGCCCCCCCAGTCTACAAGGTCCCCGTACGCAGTATTTT | CASSPPSLQGPRTQYF
NA | NA | TRBJ2-2 | TRBV6-1 | TGTGCCAGCAGTCCCCTGGGTAGGTCCGGGGAGCTGTTTTTT | CASSPLGRSGELFF
TRBD2 | NA | TRBJ2-5 | TRBV7-9 | TGTGCCAGCAGTACCAGCGGGAGTGGGGAGACCCAGTACTTC | CASSTSGSGETQYF
NA | NA | TRBJ2-4 | TRBV11-2 | TGTGCCAGCAGCTTAGTTGGGGGACTAGCCAAAAACATTCAGTACTTC | CASSLVGGLAKNIQYF
TRBD1 | NA | TRBJ2-5 | TRBV7-8 | TGTGCCAGCAGCCCCCCCGGGACAGGGGGCCGCGAGACCCAGTACTTC | CASSPPGTGGRETQYF
NA | NA | TRBJ2-7 | TRBV6-1 | TGTGCCAGCAACGACCCCTCCGAGCAGTACTTC | CASNDPSEQYF
NA | once | TRBJ2-2 | TRBV6-6 | TGTGCCAGCAGTTATCTGAGGGGGGCCGGGGAGCTGTTTTTT | CASSYLRGAGELFF
TRBD1 | NA | TRBJ1-2 | TRBV5-1 | TGCGCCAGCAGCTCATGGGACAGGGTAAATGGCTACACCTTC | CASSSWDRVNGYTF
NA | NA | TRBJ2-5 | TRBV6-6 | TGTGCCAGCAGTTTCCAGGGGTTGGAGACCCAGTACTTC | CASSFQGLETQYF
NA | NA | TRBJ2-6 | TRBV14 | TGTGCCAGCAGTTTGCAAGGAGGCTCTGGGGCCAACGTCCTGACTTTC | CASSLQGGSGANVLTF
NA | NA | TRBJ1-2 | TRBV19 | TGTGCCAGTAGTATGATCGGGGGAAACTATGGCTACACCTTC | CASSMIGGNYGYTF